The next 23 T cell receptor beta chains were all read from a single sample in a study of T cells after yellow fever vaccination. TCRdb reanalysed the 5' RACE reads using MiXCR and keeps one entry per CDR3 protein. The sample records over 150,000 distinct CDR3 sequences, under 7.5% being singletons. This sample comprised CD4+ T cells sorted from PBMCs, obtained 5 to 6 days after the first yellow fever vaccination. Receptors originate from a man aged 18-30 years who received the YFV17D yellow fever vaccine.

The chain has TRBV12-3 or TRBV12-4 and TRBJ1-1; a weak D match, TRBD1 (6 bases). V was clipped by 5 bases and J by 3 bases, with 19 bases between them. The CDR3 has 16 residues. The CDR3 region has the DNA TGTGCCAGCAGTCCCTACCCGGCAGGGGCGGACACTGAAGCTTTCTTT. Translation gives CASSPYPAGADTEAFF.

The chain employs TRBV9 and TRBJ2-7; TRBD1 matches 8 bases. The V gene end was trimmed by 1 base and the J gene end by 1 base; junction bases not matched to a gene: 1. In germline, CDR1 is SGDLS, CDR2 YYNGEE. The CDR3 contains 14 residues. CDR3 region: CASSVTGGSYEQYF. DNA for the CDR3: TGTGCCAGCAGCGTAACAGGGGGGTCCTACGAGCAGTACTTC.

This clonotype was observed many times. The V gene is TRBV5-1, the J gene TRBJ2-7; 8 nucleotides line up with TRBD2. This CDR3 has 15 amino acids. The germline CDR1 and CDR2 sequences are SGHRS and YFSETQ. V lost 4 bases to trimming and J lost 7 bases; unmatched junction nucleotides: 13. The CDR3 DNA follows: TGCGCCAGCAGCCCACCGGCGGGGGGAGTGGAAGAGCAGTACTTC. Translated: CASSPPAGGVEEQYF.

This clonotype has more than one count but fewer than ten. V gene TRBV5-6 combines with J gene TRBJ1-1, with a possible D match to TRBD1 (6 bases). Germline lookup yields CDR1 SGHDT and CDR2 YYEEEE. The ends were cut back, 4 bases at V and 6 bases at J, with 16 bases in the middle. This CDR3 is built from 14 residues. CDR3 bases: TGTGCCAGCAGCCATGTACAGGGACTTTCTGAAGCTTTCTTT. Translated: CASSHVQGLSEAFF.

The rearrangement joins TRBV6-2 or TRBV6-3 to TRBJ2-1; 7 nucleotides agree with TRBD2. The CDR3 length is 15 residues. V lost 6 bases and J lost 5; bases outside the gene matches: 10. Germline CDR1 reads MNHEY; CDR2 reads SVGEGT. CDR3 protein: CASRPILAVHNEQFF. In DNA form, the CDR3 reads TGTGCCAGCAGGCCCATCCTAGCGGTTCACAATGAGCAGTTCTTC.

This clonotype was seen more than once but under ten times. The chain couples TRBV2 to TRBJ1-1, with 10 bases identical to TRBD1. CDR1 and CDR2 (germline): SNHLY, FYNNEI. J gave up 6 bases and V 10 bases, and 14 bases lay outside the gene matches. This CDR3 is built from 15 residues. CDR3 amino acids: CANANTDRGPAEAFF. In DNA, the CDR3 is TGTGCCAACGCTAACACAGACAGGGGGCCAGCTGAAGCTTTCTTT.

This clonotype was detected ten times or more. The CDR3: CATSRVGSFSYEQYF. The CDR3 coding sequence is TGTGCCACCAGCAGGGTTGGGTCGTTCTCCTACGAGCAGTACTTC. The chain combines TRBV15 with TRBJ2-7; no reliable D call. V shed 3 bases and J shed 0 bases, with 12 bases lying between them. Looked up from germline, CDR1 is LNHNV and CDR2 is YYDKDF (reference sequence). This CDR3 comprises 15 residues. The full variable domain, with the rest looked up from reference TRBV15 and TRBJ2-7, is DAMVIQNPRYQVTQFGKPVTLSCSQTLNHNVMYWYQQKSSQAPKLLFHYYDKDFNNEADTPDNFQSRRPNTSFCFLDIRSPGLGDTAMYLCATSRVGSFSYEQYFGPGTRLTVT.

This clonotype was recorded many times. The V and J genes are TRBV7-9 and TRBJ1-3; no reliable D call. The V end was cut by 5 bases, the J end by 2 bases, with 4 bases between. Germline V lookup: CDR1 SEHNR, CDR2 FQNEAQ (reference sequence). The length of the CDR3 is 12 residues. The CDR3 spells CASSMTGNTIYF. In DNA form, the CDR3 reads TGTGCCAGCAGCATGACTGGAAACACCATATATTTT.

This clonotype was seen only a few times. V gene TRBV28 combines with J gene TRBJ2-7; 9 bases agree with TRBD1. In germline, CDR1 is MDHEN, CDR2 SYDVKM. The CDR3 length is 15 residues. After removal of 3 bases from V and 7 bases from J, the junction contained 10 bases not matched to a gene. The CDR3 reads CASSFTGGYSGEQYV. CDR3 in DNA: TGTGCCAGCAGTTTCACAGGGGGCTATTCGGGGGAGCAGTACGTC.

A remark on this clonotype: A much larger clone lies a single base off, so this may be a read error. The chain uses TRBV5-1 and TRBJ2-1; unclear D gene. Germline CDR1 is SGHRS and CDR2 is YFSETQ. CDR3 size: 15 residues. The germline V and J ends were trimmed by 0 bases and 0 bases, with 7 bases remaining between them. Written as DNA, the CDR3 is TGCGCCAGCAGCTTGGAGGCGGACTCCTACAATGAGCAGTTCTTC. Translation: CASSLEADSYNEQFF.

The rearrangement uses TRBV11-2 and TRBJ2-3, with D perhaps TRBD2 (5 bases). The CDR3 is 12 residues long. The V gene's germline CDR1 is SGHAT and CDR2 FQNNGV. V lost 4 bases and J lost 9, with 11 bases in between. The CDR3 loop is CASSSSPGTQYF. The CDR3 DNA follows: TGTGCCAGCAGCTCCTCCCCGGGGACGCAGTATTTT.

The chain combines TRBV7-3 with TRBJ2-1; D perhaps matches TRBD2 (6 bases). Germline-derived CDR1 and CDR2 are SGHTA and FQGTGA. V gave up 5 bases and J gave up 6 bases, with 17 bases separating them. This CDR3 comprises 15 residues. The CDR3 loop is CASSPGTAGSNEQFF. CDR3 nucleotides: TGTGCCAGCAGCCCCGGGACTGCGGGGAGCAATGAGCAGTTCTTC.

This clonotype was observed many times. The chain's CDR3 is CASSFLGGGNQPQHF. In DNA, the CDR3 is TGTGCCAGCAGTTTTCTGGGAGGGGGCAATCAGCCCCAGCATTTT. The genes are TRBV12-3 or TRBV12-4 and TRBJ1-5, with TRBD1 as a possible D gene (5 bases). The CDR3 totals 15 residues. The ends were cut back, 3 bases at V and 2 bases at J, with 11 bases in the middle.

This clonotype was detected many times. The chain links TRBV20-1 to TRBJ2-3; D is possibly TRBD1 (6 bases). Trimming took 3 bases from V and 2 from J, leaving 15 bases between them. Germline V gives CDR1 DFQATT, CDR2 SNEGSKA (reference sequence). The CDR3 is 15 amino acids. The CDR3 coding sequence is TGCAGTGCTAGTAAGACAGGCACTACCACAGATACGCAGTATTTT. Its protein is CSASKTGTTTDTQYF.

This clonotype was counted ten times or more. The rearrangement uses TRBV20-1 and TRBJ1-5; TRBD1 matches at 10 bases. CDR3 size: 15 residues. The V segment lost 0 bases and the J segment 7 bases; nucleotides outside the gene matches: 6. Per germline, CDR1 DFQATT and CDR2 SNEGSKA (reference sequence). DNA of the CDR3: TGCAGTGCTAGAGACTCGGACAGGGGGGGCCAGCCCCAGCATTTT. Translation: CSARDSDRGGQPQHF.

This clonotype was recorded at least ten times. The rearrangement joins TRBV12-3 or TRBV12-4 to TRBJ2-1, with D perhaps matching TRBD2 (6 bases). The CDR3 covers 13 residues. Trimming removed 3 bases at V and 9 bases at J, with 12 bases between. This chain's CDR3 is CASSFDRAGEQFF. The CDR3 DNA sequence: TGTGCCAGCAGTTTTGACCGAGCGGGTGAGCAGTTCTTC.

The chain is built from TRBV12-2 and TRBJ2-1; TRBD1, as called in the table, went unchecked against the DNA. TRBV12-2 constitutes a pseudogene. The CDR3 runs to 16 residues. The CDR3 region has the DNA TGTGCAAGTCGCCCGCTTTTGGGCGGGGGTAACAATGAGCAGTTCTTC. Protein sequence: CASRPLLGGGNNEQFF.

The table lists this clonotype with a few counts. The J gene is TRBJ2-5, the V gene TRBV5-1; possibly TRBD1 for D (5 bases). The germline V gene encodes CDR1 SGHRS and CDR2 YFSETQ. Trimming took 2 bases from V and 1 from J, leaving 6 bases between them. This CDR3 contains 13 residues. The CDR3 sequence: CASSFRAQETQYF. CDR3 sequence (DNA): TGCGCCAGCAGCTTCAGGGCCCAAGAGACCCAGTACTTC.

This chain links TRBV5-1 with TRBJ2-3; 11 bases agree with TRBD2. The CDR3 loop spans 17 amino acids. Germline-derived CDR1 and CDR2 are SGHRS and YFSETQ. With 2 bases clipped from V and 0 bases from J, the junction kept 5 bases outside the gene matches. The CDR3 nucleotides read TGCGCCAGCAGCTTCCGGGCTAGCGGGGGGAGCACAGATACGCAGTATTTT. Translation gives CASSFRASGGSTDTQYF.

This clonotype was seen many times. The chain recombines TRBV4-3 with TRBJ1-3; D unresolved. V was shortened by 1 base and J by 2 bases, with 9 bases between the two germline ends. This CDR3 contains 15 residues. Germline CDR1 and CDR2: LGHNA and YSLEER. CDR3 sequence: CASSQAPNPGNTIYF. In DNA form, the CDR3 reads TGCGCCAGCAGCCAAGCACCTAACCCTGGAAACACCATATATTTT.

This clonotype was seen repeatedly, ten times or more. Here the CDR3 reads CASSPLRDRDTYEQYF. Here the CDR3 DNA reads TGCGCCAGCAGTCCCTTACGGGACAGGGACACCTACGAGCAGTACTTC. The rearrangement uses TRBV23-1 and TRBJ2-7; 9 bases agree with TRBD1. TRBV23-1 is classed as an ORF, of uncertain function. The CDR3 totals 16 residues. The V segment lost 4 bases and the J segment 2 bases; nucleotides outside the gene matches: 9.

As DNA, the CDR3 is TGTGCCAGCAGTACGACCCGAAGGGCGCGGGAGACCCAGTACTTC. It translates to CASSTTRRARETQYF. The V and J genes are TRBV28 and TRBJ2-5; D is unclear. Germline assignment: CDR1 MDHEN and CDR2 SYDVKM. V was pared by 5 bases and J by 5 bases, with 18 bases between. This CDR3 has 15 residues.

This clonotype was picked up a small number of times. The chain has TRBV10-3 and TRBJ1-2; D is ambiguous. This CDR3 comprises 11 residues. Germline values: CDR1 ENHRY, CDR2 SYGVKD. Trimming left V 3 bases short and J 4 bases short, with 3 bases between. DNA for the CDR3: TGTGCCATCAGTGACACCTATGGCTACACCTTC. This sequence encodes CAISDTYGYTF.